This record looks at one TCR beta chain sequence and its context. This specimen belongs to a study of T-cell reconstitution after alpha-beta-depleted transplantation in children. Trimming pared 2 bases from V and 7 bases from J, leaving 16 bases between. The CDR3 is 15 residues long. Germline CDR1 reads SGHRS; CDR2 reads YFSETQ. Using unique molecular identifiers, the investigators prepared the TCRbeta library. TCRdb re-called the PCR reads through MiXCR, storing one row per CDR3 protein. This sample has 200,000 to 250,000 distinct CDR3 sequences, with 8.5% to 10% found just once. The material was PBMCs from the stem cell graft donor, obtained from the stem cell graft. V usage is TRBV5-1 and J usage is TRBJ2-1; possible D gene TRBD2, 7 bases. The clonotype was recovered from a human donor who donated a stem cell graft to a child with acute lymphoblastic leukemia. The CDR3 bases are TGCGCCAGCAGCTTCCGGGGGGCTGGTATGAATGAGCAGTTCTTC. Translating gives CASSFRGAGMNEQFF.